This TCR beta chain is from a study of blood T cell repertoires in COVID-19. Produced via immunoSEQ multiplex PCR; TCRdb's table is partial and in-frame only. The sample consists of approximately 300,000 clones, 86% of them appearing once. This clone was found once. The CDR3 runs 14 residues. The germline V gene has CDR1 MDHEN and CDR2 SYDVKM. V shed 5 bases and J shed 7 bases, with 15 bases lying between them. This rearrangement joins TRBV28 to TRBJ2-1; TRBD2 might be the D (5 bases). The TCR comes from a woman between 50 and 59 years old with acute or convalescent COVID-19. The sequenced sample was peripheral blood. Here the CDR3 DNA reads TGTGCCAGCAGTGCCCCGCCAGCGGAAAATGAGCAGTTCTTC. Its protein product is CASSAPPAENEQFF.